The 4 T cell receptor beta chains below were found in one sample sequenced in a study of cytomegalovirus exposure and HLA in healthy donors (TCRdb year 2017). Receptors were amplified or captured by the immunoSEQ multiplex PCR assay. For the multiplex PCR, a mixture combining 60 forward primers for TCR Vbeta segments and 13 reverse primers for TCR Jbeta segments was used. Not all clones reach the TCRdb copy of this immuneACCESS table, which keeps in-frame sequences only. Checked studies attribute under half of the gap to unresolved V genes and leave the rest unexplained. The sample table records tens of thousands of clones; roughly 76% of these occur just once. Clones ranked in the top ten supply 7% to 8.5% of the sample. The sample comprised PBMCs. The receptors were sampled from a woman aged 40-49 years in good health and CMV-seronegative.

The rearrangement joins TRBV28 to TRBJ1-4, with D hard to call. Germline lookup yields CDR1 MDHEN and CDR2 SYDVKM. Trimming removed 6 bases at V and 10 bases at J, with 12 bases between. This CDR3 comprises 12 residues. CDR3 region: CASRGRSAKLFF. Here the CDR3 DNA reads TGTGCCAGCAGGGGGAGGTCTGCAAAACTGTTTTTT.

The chain combines TRBV29-1 with TRBJ2-1, with D possibly being TRBD2 (7 bases). In germline, CDR1 is SQVTM, CDR2 ANQGSEA. Trimming removed 4 bases from V and 0 bases from J, with 19 bases in between. The CDR3 contains 17 residues. The CDR3 DNA reads as TGCAGCGTTGTTTTCCCCGGGGGGCGGAGCTCCTACAATGAGCAGTTCTTC. It specifies CSVVFPGGRSSYNEQFF.

The CDR3 region is CASSFAGDPYTGELFF. CDR3 nucleotide sequence: TGTGCCAGCAGTTTCGCGGGAGATCCGTACACCGGGGAGCTGTTTTTT. The chain is built from TRBV28 and TRBJ2-2; TRBD2 matches 7 bases. Germline CDR1 and CDR2: MDHEN and SYDVKM. V shed 3 bases and J 3 bases; nucleotides not matched to a gene: 7. This CDR3 is built from 16 residues. Full variable domain (outside the CDR3, taken from reference TRBV28 and TRBJ2-2): DVKVTQSSRYLVKRTGEKVFLECVQDMDHENMFWYRQDPGLGLRLIYFSYDVKMKEKGDIPEGYSVSREKKERFSLILESASTNQTSMYLCASSFAGDPYTGELFFGEGSRLTVL.

The V gene is TRBV15, the J gene TRBJ2-5, with 9 bases fitting TRBD1. This CDR3 is 15 amino acids long. Germline loops: CDR1 LNHNV, CDR2 YYDKDF (reference sequence). The J segment lost 3 bases and the V segment lost 0 bases, leaving 2 bases of the junction unmatched. The CDR3 is CATSRDRTGEETQYF. CDR3 in DNA: TGTGCCACCAGCAGAGATCGGACAGGGGAAGAGACCCAGTACTTC.